Shown below are 13 T cell receptor beta chains from a single sample sequenced in a study of blood T cell repertoires in COVID-19 (dated by TCRdb to the early 2020s). Receptor libraries were prepared by the immunoSEQ multiplex PCR assay. TCRdb took this table from immuneACCESS and kept in-frame rearrangements with V and J called. Such tables lack part of the clones; where checked against another copy, unresolved V genes explain under half of the gap, and the rest is unexplained. This sample has approximately 60,000 clones in its table, and approximately 80% of those were observed once. The top ten clones comprise around half of the sample. Sequences were obtained from peripheral blood. These receptors came from a woman of 80 years or more with acute or convalescent COVID-19.

The chain combines TRBV9 with TRBJ1-2; D is uncertain. The CDR3 consists of 16 residues. The germline V gene has CDR1 SGDLS and CDR2 YYNGEE. Trimming left V 3 bases short and J 6 bases short, with 21 bases between. The CDR3 region has the DNA TGTGCCAGCAGCGAGGCCGCGGTGCGTTCTGTTGATGGCTACACCTTC. It codes for CASSEAAVRSVDGYTF.

The chain couples TRBV4-3 to TRBJ2-3; D is undetermined. With 0 bases removed from V and 1 base from J, the gap between germline ends came to 5 bases. The CDR3 covers 14 residues. CDR1 and CDR2 from the germline V gene are LGHNA and YSLEER. The CDR3 protein is CASSQDRGTDTQYF. Here the CDR3 DNA reads TGCGCCAGCAGCCAAGATCGTGGCACAGATACGCAGTATTTT.

The chain combines TRBV6-5 with TRBJ1-2, with TRBD1 as a possible D gene (6 bases). This CDR3 is built from 15 residues. The germline V and J ends were trimmed by 5 bases and 1 base, with 14 bases remaining between them. CDR1 is MNHEY and CDR2 is SVGAGI in the germline V gene. As DNA, the CDR3 is TGTGCCAGCAGTCCCGGGGGCGGGGGTAACTATGGCTACACCTTC. It encodes CASSPGGGGNYGYTF.

The chain couples TRBV6-1 to TRBJ2-7, with 8 bases aligning to TRBD1. Trimming took 4 bases from V and 2 from J; bases not matched to a gene: 10. The CDR3 contains 16 residues. From germline, CDR1 is MNHNS and CDR2 SASEGT. The CDR3 DNA is TGTGCCAGCAGTGCTAACGCCGGGACAGGAGCCTACGAGCAGTACTTC. Its translation is CASSANAGTGAYEQYF.

In its sample, this clone was seen a few times. V and J are TRBV7-3 and TRBJ2-2; D possibly corresponds to TRBD1 (5 bases). This CDR3 has 14 residues. Germline CDR1 is SGHTA and CDR2 is FQGTGA. Trimming stripped 3 bases from V and 5 bases from J, with 10 bases between. CDR3 bases: TGTGCCAGCAGCTTCTCAGGGCGGACCGGGGAGCTGTTTTTT. Its protein is CASSFSGRTGELFF.

The J gene is TRBJ1-3, the V gene TRBV30, with 8 positions matching TRBD1. V was clipped by 3 bases and J by 4 bases; unmatched bases: 5. The CDR3 is 14 amino acids. Germline CDR1 GTSNPN, CDR2 SVGIG (reference sequence). The CDR3 loop is CAWSQGALGNTIYF. CDR3 nucleotide sequence: TGTGCCTGGAGCCAGGGGGCGCTAGGAAACACCATATATTTT.

This clone turned up a few times. The genes are TRBV18 and TRBJ1-1, with no clear D. The V end lost 6 bases, the J end lost 2 bases, and 10 bases lay between the germline ends. The CDR3 runs 13 residues. The germline V gene has CDR1 KGHSH and CDR2 LQKENI. In DNA, the CDR3 is TGTGCCAGCTCCCTAGATGAAAACACTGAAGCTTTCTTT. Its translation: CASSLDENTEAFF.

V and J are TRBV28 and TRBJ1-1; tentatively, D is TRBD1 (6 bases). The CDR3 runs to 14 residues. The germline V gene has CDR1 MDHEN and CDR2 SYDVKM. Trimming removed 6 bases from V and 5 bases from J, with 16 bases in between. The CDR3 here is CASRRRGGETEAFF. The CDR3 region has the DNA TGTGCCAGCAGACGAAGGGGGGGCGAGACTGAAGCTTTCTTT.

The chain is built from TRBV6-2 or TRBV6-3 and TRBJ2-1, with 9 bases identical to TRBD1. Germline CDR1 and CDR2: MNHEY and SVGEGT. V lost 4 bases and J lost 8; bases outside the gene matches: 12. The CDR3 length is 16 residues. CDR3 coding DNA: TGTGCCAGCAGTTCGCCCCCGGGACAGGGCGTGGATGAGCAGTTCTTC. As protein: CASSSPPGQGVDEQFF.

CDR3 sequence: CASSDLAQETQYF. The CDR3 nucleotides read TGTGCCAGCAGTGATCTAGCGCAAGAGACCCAGTACTTC. The rearrangement links TRBV2 to TRBJ2-5; TRBD2 is a possible D gene (6 bases). Germline CDR1 is SNHLY and CDR2 is FYNNEI. Trimming shortened V by 3 bases and J by 2 bases, and 7 bases separated the two germline ends. The CDR3 totals 13 residues. Full variable domain (outside the CDR3, taken from reference TRBV2 and TRBJ2-5): EPEVTQTPSHQVTQMGQEVILRCVPISNHLYFYWYRQILGQKVEFLVSFYNNEISEKSEIFDDQFSVERPDGSNFTLKIRSTKLEDSAMYFCASSDLAQETQYFGPGTRLLVL.

The V and J genes are TRBV5-6 and TRBJ1-6, with TRBD1 identical over 8 bases. The germline V gene encodes CDR1 SGHDT and CDR2 YYEEEE. Unmatched junction bases numbered 10, after V lost 4 bases and J lost 4 bases. This CDR3 has 17 residues. CDR3 sequence reads: CASSPGTGGLYNSPLHF. The CDR3 DNA sequence: TGTGCCAGCAGCCCGGGAACAGGGGGTCTATATAATTCACCCCTCCACTTT.

J is TRBJ2-1 and V is TRBV6-5, with 9 positions matching TRBD2. This CDR3 is 15 amino acids long. After removal of 7 bases from V and 7 bases from J, the junction contained 11 bases not matched to a gene. Germline lookup yields CDR1 MNHEY and CDR2 SVGAGI. Written as DNA, the CDR3 is TGTGCCAGCATCCGACTTAGCGGGAGCCGGAATGAGCAGTTCTTC. This codes for CASIRLSGSRNEQFF.

V and J are TRBV21-1 and TRBJ2-3; the DNA was not used to check the table's D call, TRBD1. TRBV21-1 is marked as a pseudogene. CDR3 length: 18 residues. CDR3 loop: CASSKAVGADSGADTQYF. The CDR3 DNA sequence: TGTGCCAGCAGCAAAGCGGTGGGGGCAGACTCCGGGGCAGATACGCAGTATTTT.